This T cell receptor beta chain was profiled in a study of blood T cell repertoires in COVID-19. Study information: Italy, Spain and the United States were the sources of the convalescent and acute COVID-19 samples. Nucleic acid was either cDNA or gDNA, and it came from T cells, B-cell-depleted T cells, or PBMCs.

Generated by immunoSEQ multiplex PCR, the TCRdb table keeps only in-frame clones and is missing some. Of about 110,000 clones listed, under 75% were seen once; the top ten hold around 8%. The CDR3 totals 18 residues. This TCR was recovered from a woman aged 60-70 years with acute or convalescent COVID-19. Material for sequencing was peripheral blood. The rearrangement joins TRBV21-1 to TRBJ2-7; the DNA was not compared with TRBD1, the D call given in the table. TRBV21-1 is recorded as a pseudogene. This CDR3 is CASSKELIDRGRPNEQYF. The CDR3 nucleotides read TGTGCCAGCAGCAAAGAATTAATCGACAGGGGGCGACCGAACGAGCAGTACTTC.